This T cell receptor beta chain was sequenced for a study of beta chain features in type 1 diabetes. The overall study: Patients looked much like healthy donors when it came to age, gender and cell yields. Cells sorted and examined across all samples totaled 85 million to 130 million.

This clone was detected once. CDR1 is SNHLY and CDR2 is FYNNEI in the germline V gene. The CDR3 spans 15 residues. Unmatched junction bases numbered 13, after V lost 7 bases and J lost 5 bases. Expressed TCRB transcripts were sequenced, since all the RNA that had been isolated was reverse transcribed. Mean read depth for naive, central memory and regulatory T cell samples was roughly 4 million reads. Method: immunoSEQ multiplex PCR; TCRdb's copy keeps in-frame clones and lacks some. The table records more than 150,000 clones, approximately 13% of them present only once. V is TRBV2 and J is TRBJ2-7; 8 bases map to TRBD2. This sequence originates from a woman between 18 and 30 years old in good health. Specimen: central memory CD4+ T cells from blood. CDR3 bases: TGTGCCAGCACCCTACTCAGGAAGCGGGAGAACGAGCAGTACTTC. As protein: CASTLLRKRENEQYF.